One and the same sample provided the 32 T cell receptor beta chains below, sequenced in a study of immune evolution from preneoplasia to lung adenocarcinoma. The method was immunoSEQ multiplex PCR; TCRdb's version includes in-frame clones alone and lacks a portion of them. Here the sample spans about 41,000 clones, less than 85% being singletons. Source material: FFPE invasive lung adenocarcinoma tissue. Receptors originate from a person aged 55 to 75 with lung adenocarcinoma.

The chain joins TRBV2 to TRBJ2-2, with 13 bases identical to TRBD2. The CDR3 loop spans 15 amino acids. Unmatched junction bases numbered 1, after V lost 4 bases and J lost 5 bases. Germline assignment: CDR1 SNHLY and CDR2 FYNNEI. The CDR3 sequence: CASSGTSGSTGELFF. The CDR3, as DNA: TGTGCCAGCAGTGGGACTAGCGGGAGTACCGGGGAGCTGTTTTTT.

This chain connects TRBV7-3 to TRBJ2-1; the D is unclear. This CDR3 is 14 amino acids long. The germline V gene encodes CDR1 SGHTA and CDR2 FQGTGA. Trimming removed 6 bases from V and 6 bases from J, with 15 bases in between. The CDR3 here is CASRSVAPVNEQFF. CDR3 nucleotides: TGTGCCAGCAGGTCGGTAGCCCCGGTCAATGAGCAGTTCTTC.

V usage is TRBV9 and J usage is TRBJ1-5; no clear D gene. Germline V gene data show CDR1 as SGDLS and CDR2 as YYNGEE. The CDR3 has 14 residues. V gave up 0 bases and J gave up 3 bases, with 7 bases separating them. CDR3 in amino acids: CASSVGQYNQPQHF. The CDR3 nucleotides are TGTGCCAGCAGCGTAGGGCAGTACAATCAGCCCCAGCATTTT.

The CDR3 reads CASGSGVSGSYEQFF. The DNA of the CDR3 is TGTGCCAGTGGATCGGGAGTCAGCGGGAGCTATGAGCAGTTCTTC. The rearrangement links TRBV19 to TRBJ2-1, with 8 bases identical to TRBD2. The trim removed 8 bases at V and 8 bases at J, leaving 14 bases unmatched. This CDR3 has 15 residues. Germline V lookup: CDR1 LNHDA, CDR2 SQIVND (reference sequence).

V usage is TRBV13 and J usage is TRBJ1-3, with a possible D match to TRBD1 (5 bases). The CDR3 consists of 13 residues. Germline V lookup: CDR1 PRHDT, CDR2 FYEKMQ (reference sequence). V was clipped by 4 bases and J by 5 bases, with 9 bases between them. DNA of the CDR3: TGTGCCAGCAGCTCCCGACAGCGAAACACCATATATTTT. Protein product: CASSSRQRNTIYF.

J is TRBJ1-3 and V is TRBV18; D unresolved. The CDR3 extends over 14 amino acids. The V and J ends lost 2 bases and 4 bases respectively, with 9 bases between them. Germline V CDR1 and CDR2: KGHSH, LQKENI. DNA of the CDR3: TGTGCCAGCTCACCAACCGCAGAGGGAAACACCATATATTTT. Its translation: CASSPTAEGNTIYF.

The chain is built from TRBV19 and TRBJ1-5; a weak D match, TRBD1 (6 bases). CDR1 and CDR2 from the germline V gene are LNHDA and SQIVND (reference sequence). V lost 4 bases to trimming and J lost 0 bases, with 13 bases between them. The CDR3 consists of 16 residues. In nucleotides, the CDR3 is TGTGCCAGTAGTAACGGACAGAAATATAGCAATCAGCCCCAGCATTTT. The encoded protein is CASSNGQKYSNQPQHF.

The CDR3 here is CASSKEVSNQPQHF. The CDR3 DNA follows: TGTGCCAGCAGTAAGGAGGTTAGCAATCAGCCCCAGCATTTT. The J gene is TRBJ1-5, the V gene TRBV6-1, with D unclear. The germline V and J ends were trimmed by 5 bases and 0 bases, with 8 bases remaining between them. This CDR3 contains 14 residues. Per germline, CDR1 MNHNS and CDR2 SASEGT.

This chain joins TRBV28 and TRBJ1-3, with D hard to call. Germline V gene data show CDR1 as MDHEN and CDR2 as SYDVKM. Trimming took 11 bases from V and 2 from J, leaving 13 bases between them. The CDR3 loop spans 13 amino acids. The CDR3 DNA reads as TGTGCCGGAGCAGGCGGGGCTGGAAACACCATATATTTT. This gives the protein CAGAGGAGNTIYF.

The rearrangement uses TRBV19 and TRBJ2-6; D is ambiguous. Trimming stripped 9 bases from V and 0 bases from J, with 12 bases between. Germline-derived CDR1 and CDR2 are LNHDA and SQIVND (reference sequence). The CDR3 contains 15 residues. The CDR3 DNA sequence: TGTGCCAGCTACAGCATGAGCTCTGGGGCCAACGTCCTGACTTTC. Its translation: CASYSMSSGANVLTF.

The gene calls are TRBV11-3 and TRBJ1-2; D not certain. The CDR3 is 15 amino acids. Germline V lookup: CDR1 SGHNT, CDR2 YENEEA. Between the trimmed V and J ends, which lost 4 bases and 4 bases, there was a span of 16 bases. The CDR3 DNA sequence: TGTGCCAGCAGCTCCAGTGGAGATGGGCTCTATGGCTACACCTTC. It is translated as CASSSSGDGLYGYTF. Combining the CDR3 with reference TRBV11-3 and TRBJ1-2 gives the whole variable domain EAGVVQSPRYKIIEKKQPVAFWCNPISGHNTLYWYLQNLGQGPELLIRYENEEAVDDSQLPKDRFSAERLKGVDSTLKIQPAELGDSAVYLCASSSSGDGLYGYTFGSGTRLTVV.

This chain joins TRBV10-2 and TRBJ2-7, with D possibly being TRBD1 or TRBD2 (6 bases each). This CDR3 region has 16 residues. Germline lookup yields CDR1 WSHSY and CDR2 SAAADI. V was trimmed by 0 bases and J by 4 bases, leaving 16 bases between them. Written as DNA, the CDR3 is TGCGCCAGCAGTGAGTCCCACCGGGGGCCCGCTTACGAGCAGTACTTC. Amino acids: CASSESHRGPAYEQYF.

The chain recombines TRBV29-1 with TRBJ2-2; no clear D gene. The germline CDR1 and CDR2 sequences are SQVTM and ANQGSEA. The CDR3 covers 13 residues. Trimming left V 3 bases short and J 6 bases short, with 11 bases between. The chain's CDR3 is CSVDGVSAGELFF. CDR3 nucleotide sequence: TGCAGCGTTGATGGGGTTTCGGCCGGGGAGCTGTTTTTT.

The chain links TRBV10-2 to TRBJ1-5; no firm D call. V lost 3 bases and J 3 bases, leaving 6 bases between the germline ends. CDR1 and CDR2 (germline): WSHSY, SAAADI. This CDR3 region has 13 residues. CDR3 nucleotide sequence: TGCGCCAGCAGTGACAGGTCCAATCAGCCCCAGCATTTT. This sequence encodes CASSDRSNQPQHF.

This rearrangement joins TRBV6-1 to TRBJ2-5; 12 positions match TRBD2. The CDR3 sequence is 15 residues long. Germline V gene sequence: CDR1 MNHNS, CDR2 SASEGT. Trimming removed 4 bases from V and 5 bases from J; junction bases left unmatched: 5. The CDR3 nucleotides are TGTGCCAGCAGTGGTCTAGCGGGAGGGAGCGAGACCCAGTACTTC. Translating it yields CASSGLAGGSETQYF.

A few counts support this clone. The gene calls are TRBV5-4 and TRBJ2-5; D may correspond to TRBD1 or TRBD2 (5 bases each). The V gene lost 0 bases and the J gene lost 6 bases, with 24 bases spanning the gap. Germline CDR1 is SGHNT and CDR2 is YYREEE (reference sequence). This CDR3 region has 18 residues. The CDR3 nucleotides are TGTGCCAGCAGCTTGGGTGGTGGGACCGGCTTGGGGCCGAAGACCCAGTACTTC. As protein: CASSLGGGTGLGPKTQYF.

The chain is built from TRBV28 and TRBJ1-1, with D hard to call. CDR3 length: 14 residues. Germline loops: CDR1 MDHEN, CDR2 SYDVKM. Trimming cost V 2 bases and J 11 bases, with 18 bases left between them. The CDR3 DNA sequence: TGTGCCAGCAGTTTACCCCAGAGCTTAAAAAGGGCTTTCTTT. Its translation: CASSLPQSLKRAFF.

In this sample, this clone is medium-sized. No DNA is shown, since the ends of the CDR3 on it are uncertain; the CDR3 is the one TCRdb lists. The chain combines TRBV11-1 with TRBJ2-7; the D call in the table, TRBD1, was not verified against the DNA. Germline loops: CDR1 SGHAT, CDR2 FQDESV (reference sequence). The CDR3 spans 14 residues, counting both ends. The CDR3 loop is CASSFTGLMSVQYF.

V usage is TRBV5-1 and J usage is TRBJ2-3; TRBD1 matches 8 bases. Germline V gene lookup returns CDR1 SGHRS and CDR2 YFSETQ. V gave up 5 bases and J gave up 6 bases; unmatched junction bases: 8. The CDR3 is made up of 14 amino acids. As DNA, the CDR3 is TGCGCCAGCAGGCGGGACAGGAAAGGCGATACGCAGTATTTT. Its protein is CASRRDRKGDTQYF.

This clone was observed a single time. This chain links TRBV5-2 with TRBJ2-5; the table's D call TRBD2 went unverified against the DNA. TRBV5-2 is a listed pseudogene. The CDR3 runs to 18 residues. The CDR3, as DNA: TGTGCCAGCAGCCAAGATCTAGCGGGTGCTGTCATCCAAGAGACCCAGTACTTC. It codes for CASSQDLAGAVIQETQYF.

This chain joins TRBV30 and TRBJ2-7; no reliable D call. This CDR3 comprises 11 residues. CDR1 and CDR2 from the germline V gene are GTSNPN and SVGIG (reference sequence). The V end was cut by 5 bases, the J end by 1 base, with 6 bases between. In nucleotides, the CDR3 is TGTGCCTGGGGGATTTCCTACGAGCAGTACTTC. Protein sequence: CAWGISYEQYF. Looking up the rest from reference TRBV30 and TRBJ2-7 gives the full variable domain: SQTIHQWPATLVQPVGSPLSLECTVEGTSNPNLYWYRQAAGRGLQLLFYSVGIGQISSEVPQNLSASRPQDRQFILSSKKLLLSDSGFYLCAWGISYEQYFGPGTRLTVT.

This chain connects TRBV29-1 to TRBJ2-3; 14 bases are shared with TRBD2. This CDR3 has 17 residues. CDR1 and CDR2 from the germline V gene are SQVTM and ANQGSEA. V shed 4 bases, J shed 1 base, and the junction held 7 bases outside the gene matches. The CDR3 protein is CSVAGTSGRRGTDTQYF. CDR3 coding DNA: TGCAGCGTTGCCGGGACTAGCGGGAGACGGGGCACAGATACGCAGTATTTT.

The chain is built from TRBV7-9 and TRBJ1-1, with D possibly being TRBD1 (5 bases). Trimming cost V 5 bases and J 7 bases, with 14 bases left between them. The CDR3 is 13 residues long. In germline, CDR1 is SEHNR, CDR2 FQNEAQ (reference sequence). The CDR3 bases are TGTGCCAGCAGCCCCCGTCCGGGGGTTGAAGCTTTCTTT. Translation: CASSPRPGVEAFF. The whole variable domain, remainder taken from reference TRBV7-9 and TRBJ1-1, is DTGVSQNPRHKITKRGQNVTFRCDPISEHNRLYWYRQTLGQGPEFLTYFQNEAQLEKSRLLSDRFSAERPKGSFSTLEIQRTEQGDSAMYLCASSPRPGVEAFFGQGTRLTVV.

The chain uses TRBV4-1 and TRBJ1-1; unclear D gene. Germline V gene lookup returns CDR1 MGHRA and CDR2 YSYEKL. Trimming removed 0 bases from V and 4 bases from J, with 9 bases in between. The CDR3 has 14 amino acids. The CDR3 protein is CASSQDSLGTEAFF. DNA of the CDR3: TGCGCCAGCAGCCAAGATAGCTTAGGCACTGAAGCTTTCTTT.

The genes are TRBV28 and TRBJ2-3, with 10 nucleotides matching TRBD1. This CDR3 spans 13 amino acids. Trimming took 5 bases from V and 6 from J; bases not matched to a gene: 2. Germline-derived CDR1 and CDR2 are MDHEN and SYDVKM. The DNA for the CDR3 is TGTGCCAGCAGTGCGGGACAGGGGGATACGCAGTATTTT. It codes for CASSAGQGDTQYF.

The rearrangement joins TRBV9 to TRBJ2-1; a possible D gene is TRBD1 (6 bases). Looked up from germline, CDR1 is SGDLS and CDR2 is YYNGEE. The CDR3 is 15 amino acids. Trimming took 4 bases from V and 1 from J, leaving 12 bases between them. The CDR3 loop reads CASSPDGTSYNEQFF. In nucleotides, the CDR3 is TGTGCCAGCAGCCCCGACGGGACATCCTACAATGAGCAGTTCTTC.

This clone was seen a few times. This sequence joins TRBV11-2 and TRBJ2-5, with D possibly matching TRBD1 (5 bases). This CDR3 has 13 residues. Germline V gene data show CDR1 as SGHAT and CDR2 as FQNNGV. The ends were cut back, 5 bases at V and 2 bases at J, with 9 bases in the middle. CDR3 in amino acids: CASSIDRQETQYF. CDR3 bases: TGTGCCAGCAGCATTGACAGACAAGAGACCCAGTACTTC.

V and J are TRBV5-1 and TRBJ2-3, with 14 bases matching TRBD2. With V trimmed by 5 bases and J by 5 bases, 16 bases remained unmatched. The germline V gene has CDR1 SGHRS and CDR2 YFSETQ. The length of the CDR3 is 19 residues. CDR3 nucleotide sequence: TGCGCCAGCAGACGGACAGGGTCCGGGACTAGCGGGAGAGTAGATACGCAGTATTTT. The encoded protein is CASRRTGSGTSGRVDTQYF. Full variable domain (remainder filled in from reference TRBV5-1 and TRBJ2-3): KAGVTQTPRYLIKTRGQQVTLSCSPISGHRSVSWYQQTPGQGLQFLFEYFSETQRNKGNFPGRFSGRQFSNSRSEMNVSTLELGDSALYLCASRRTGSGTSGRVDTQYFGPGTRLTVL.

This clone has a handful of counts. The CDR3 region is CASSPGGLASYEQYF. In DNA form, the CDR3 reads TGTGCCAGCAGCCCGGGCGGACTAGCCTCCTACGAGCAGTACTTC. The V gene is TRBV5-4, the J gene TRBJ2-7; 8 positions match TRBD2. This CDR3 has 15 residues. Trimming took 4 bases from V and 0 from J; bases not matched to a gene: 6. Germline CDR1 reads SGHNT; CDR2 reads YYREEE (reference sequence). The full variable domain, in which reference TRBV5-4 and TRBJ2-7 provide the parts outside the CDR3, is ETGVTQSPTHLIKTRGQQVTLRCSSQSGHNTVSWYQQALGQGPQFIFQYYREEENGRGNFPPRFSGLQFPNYSSELNVNALELDDSALYLCASSPGGLASYEQYFGPGTRLTVT.

This chain uses TRBV5-4 with TRBJ2-3; 9 bases are a match to TRBD2. Germline values: CDR1 SGHNT, CDR2 YYREEE (reference sequence). J was trimmed by 4 bases and V by 0 bases; bases with no gene match: 9. This CDR3 region has 17 residues. This chain's CDR3 is CASSLGGRARSSDTQYF. For the CDR3, the DNA is TGTGCCAGCAGCTTGGGCGGGAGGGCTCGTTCATCAGATACGCAGTATTTT.

The gene calls are TRBV6-5 and TRBJ2-3; no clear D gene. The V end lost 0 bases, the J end lost 0 bases, and 7 bases lay between the germline ends. The CDR3 sequence is 15 residues long. Per germline, CDR1 MNHEY and CDR2 SVGAGI. The CDR3 bases are TGTGCCAGCAGTTACTCGGGGTCTAGCACAGATACGCAGTATTTT. Its protein product is CASSYSGSSTDTQYF.

The chain joins TRBV10-2 to TRBJ2-3; TRBD2 matches at 15 bases. The V gene's germline CDR1 is WSHSY and CDR2 SAAADI. The J segment lost 8 bases and the V segment lost 8 bases, leaving 5 bases of the junction unmatched. This CDR3 is 14 amino acids long. The CDR3 loop reads CASGTSGRSGTQYF. CDR3 sequence (DNA): TGCGCCAGCGGGACTAGCGGGAGGTCCGGTACGCAGTATTTT.